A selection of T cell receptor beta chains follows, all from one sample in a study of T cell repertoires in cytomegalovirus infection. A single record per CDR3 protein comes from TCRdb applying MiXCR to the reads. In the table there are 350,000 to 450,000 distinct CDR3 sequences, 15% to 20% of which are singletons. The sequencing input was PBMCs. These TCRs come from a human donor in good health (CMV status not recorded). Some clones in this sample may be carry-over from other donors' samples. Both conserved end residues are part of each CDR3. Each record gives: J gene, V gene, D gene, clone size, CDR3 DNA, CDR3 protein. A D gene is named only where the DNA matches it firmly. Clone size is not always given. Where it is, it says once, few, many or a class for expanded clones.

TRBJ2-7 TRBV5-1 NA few TGCGCCAGCAGCTCCTTGACAGGCTACGAGCAGTACTTC CASSSLTGYEQYF
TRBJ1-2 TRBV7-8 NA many TGTGCCAGCAGCTTAGCGCCCAGGGACTATGGCTACACCTTC CASSLAPRDYGYTF
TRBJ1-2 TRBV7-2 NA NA TGTGCCAGCAGTTCACCCGGCTATGGCTACACCTTC CASSSPGYGYTF
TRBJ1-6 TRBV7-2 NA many TGTGCCAGCAGCTTAGACACAGGGTCACCCCTCCACTTT CASSLDTGSPLHF
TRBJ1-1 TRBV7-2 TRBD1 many TGTGCCAGCAGCTTGACAGGGTCCTACACTGAAGCTTTCTTT CASSLTGSYTEAFF
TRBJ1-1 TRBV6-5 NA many TGTGCCAGCAGTTACGAGGGAGGGAACACTGAAGCTTTCTTT CASSYEGGNTEAFF
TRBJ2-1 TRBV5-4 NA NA TGTGCCAGCAGCCTGAGGTGGGAGTCCTACAATGAGCAGTTCTTC CASSLRWESYNEQFF
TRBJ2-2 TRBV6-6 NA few TGTGCCAGCAGTTACTGGGCCGGGGAGCTGTTTTTT CASSYWAGELFF
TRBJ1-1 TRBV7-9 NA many TGTGCCAGCAGCTTAGCCCGGGGCGACAACACTGAAGCTTTCTTT CASSLARGDNTEAFF
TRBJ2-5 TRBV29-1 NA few TGCAGCGTTGAATTTGTCTCGGGCGAGACCCAGTACTTC CSVEFVSGETQYF